Presented here are 21 T cell receptor beta chains from one specimen sequenced in a study of blood T cell repertoires in COVID-19. The repertoire was sequenced with immunoSEQ multiplex PCR; TCRdb's copy has only in-frame clones and lacks some. The sample gives some 270,000 clones, roughly 89% of which show up once; 1.9% is in the top ten. Sequenced material: PBMCs or T cells enriched from blood (not recorded which). Source of these receptors: a woman in her sixties or seventies who had recovered from COVID-19.

V gene TRBV7-9 combines with J gene TRBJ2-1; no reliable D call. The CDR3 extends over 11 amino acids. The ends were cut back, 3 bases at V and 7 bases at J, with 4 bases in the middle. Germline V gives CDR1 SEHNR, CDR2 FQNEAQ (reference sequence). This chain's CDR3 is CASSFQNEQFF. The CDR3 DNA follows: TGTGCCAGCAGCTTCCAGAATGAGCAGTTCTTC.

The J gene is TRBJ2-5, the V gene TRBV12-3 or TRBV12-4, with D perhaps TRBD1 (6 bases). The V end was cut by 6 bases, the J end by 2 bases, with 10 bases between. The CDR3 length is 13 residues. The CDR3 sequence is CASRQGQQETQYF. The CDR3 DNA reads TGTGCCAGCAGGCAGGGGCAACAAGAGACCCAGTACTTC.

The V gene is TRBV11-2, the J gene TRBJ2-7, with D possibly matching TRBD1 (6 bases). CDR3 size: 14 residues. Germline V gene sequence: CDR1 SGHAT, CDR2 FQNNGV. Trimming cost V 5 bases and J 2 bases, with 13 bases left between them. The chain's CDR3 is CASSALTGTYEQYF. The CDR3 nucleotides are TGTGCCAGCAGCGCCCTGACAGGAACCTACGAGCAGTACTTC.

This sequence joins TRBV5-6 and TRBJ2-1, with TRBD1 as a possible D gene (6 bases). The CDR3 spans 16 residues. V dropped 2 bases and J dropped 3 bases, with 15 bases sitting between them. Germline CDR1 reads SGHDT; CDR2 reads YYEEEE. The CDR3 spells CASSFITRGNYNEQFF. The CDR3 DNA reads TGTGCCAGCAGCTTCATTACTAGGGGGAACTACAATGAGCAGTTCTTC.

V and J are TRBV20-1 and TRBJ2-7; D is perhaps TRBD1 (6 bases). V was trimmed by 3 bases and J by 5 bases, leaving 11 bases between them. The germline V gene has CDR1 DFQATT and CDR2 SNEGSKA (reference sequence). This CDR3 is 12 amino acids long. The CDR3 spells CSASPRDNEQYF. In DNA, the CDR3 is TGCAGTGCTAGTCCCAGGGACAACGAGCAGTACTTC.

In its sample, this clone was seen a few times. V usage is TRBV10-1 and J usage is TRBJ1-2; D is possibly TRBD1 (6 bases). Germline assignment: CDR1 WNHNN and CDR2 SYGVQD (reference sequence). The CDR3 has 13 residues. The V end was cut by 3 bases, the J end by 5 bases, with 10 bases between. CDR3 sequence (DNA): TGCGCCAGCAGTGACCAGGGGCCTTATGGCTACACCTTC. This sequence encodes CASSDQGPYGYTF.

The chain has TRBV28 and TRBJ1-6, with 7 bases matching TRBD1. This CDR3 has 15 amino acids. The germline CDR1 and CDR2 sequences are MDHEN and SYDVKM. After removal of 3 bases from V and 13 bases from J, the junction contained 12 bases not matched to a gene. CDR3 loop: CASSFHRGGLIPLHF. The CDR3 DNA is TGTGCCAGCAGTTTCCATAGAGGGGGCCTTATCCCCCTCCACTTT.

The chain couples TRBV5-6 to TRBJ1-2, with TRBD1 identical over 8 bases. V lost 0 bases and J lost 8; bases outside the gene matches: 9. The CDR3 consists of 15 residues. Looked up from germline, CDR1 is SGHDT and CDR2 is YYEEEE. The CDR3 sequence is CASSLGPGTGGGYTF. The CDR3 DNA follows: TGTGCCAGCAGCTTGGGGCCGGGGACAGGAGGAGGCTACACCTTC.

This chain joins TRBV28 and TRBJ1-5; 7 bases match TRBD1. Unmatched junction bases numbered 6, after V lost 10 bases and J lost 3 bases. CDR3 length equals 13 residues. Germline assignment: CDR1 MDHEN and CDR2 SYDVKM. DNA of the CDR3: TGTGCCACCAGGGGGGGTAACAATCAGCCCCAGCATTTT. As protein: CATRGGNNQPQHF.

This clone appeared once. The genes are TRBV5-1 and TRBJ2-3; weak D call: TRBD2 (5 bases). Germline V lookup: CDR1 SGHRS, CDR2 YFSETQ. This CDR3 has 14 residues. V was pared by 0 bases and J by 5 bases, with 10 bases between. DNA of the CDR3: TGCGCCAGCAGCTTGGGACGCCGGGAAGATACGCAGTATTTT. Its translation is CASSLGRREDTQYF.

CDR3: CASSPGGQGAGKLFF. The CDR3, as DNA: TGCGCCAGCAGCCCGGGGGGACAGGGGGCTGGAAAACTGTTTTTT. The genes are TRBV5-1 and TRBJ1-4; 12 bases agree with TRBD1. This CDR3 contains 15 residues. Per germline, CDR1 SGHRS and CDR2 YFSETQ. Unmatched junction bases numbered 8, after V lost 4 bases and J lost 10 bases.

The chain carries TRBV19 and TRBJ2-5, with unresolved D. The ends were cut back, 5 bases at V and 0 bases at J, with 4 bases in the middle. The germline gives CDR1 LNHDA, CDR2 SQIVND (reference sequence). The CDR3 contains 12 residues. The CDR3 loop reads CASSFDQETQYF. CDR3 sequence (DNA): TGTGCCAGTAGTTTCGACCAAGAGACCCAGTACTTC.

The rearrangement links TRBV29-1 to TRBJ1-1; the D gene is possibly TRBD1 (5 bases). V lost 7 bases, J lost 0 bases, and 15 bases lay in between. The germline V gene has CDR1 SQVTM and CDR2 ANQGSEA. The CDR3 sequence is 14 residues long. As DNA, the CDR3 is TGCAGCGCCCAAGCGGGACCGGTGAACACTGAAGCTTTCTTT. Encoded protein: CSAQAGPVNTEAFF.

The rearrangement joins TRBV28 to TRBJ2-6, with D possibly TRBD2 on 5 matching bases. CDR1 is MDHEN and CDR2 is SYDVKM in the germline V gene. Trimming pared 1 base from V and 4 bases from J, leaving 11 bases between. The CDR3 spans 16 residues. The CDR3 DNA sequence: TGTGCCAGCAGTTTATTGTCGGGGTTCGGGGCCAACGTCCTGACTTTC. It yields the protein CASSLLSGFGANVLTF.

The rearrangement uses TRBV14 and TRBJ2-3; 14 bases line up with TRBD2. V was pared by 4 bases and J by 8 bases, with 5 bases of the junction left unmatched. The CDR3 extends over 15 amino acids. Germline CDR1 and CDR2: SGHDN and FVKESK. The CDR3 protein is CASSRRTSGGPTQYF. The CDR3 coding sequence is TGTGCCAGCAGCCGAAGGACTAGCGGGGGGCCTACGCAGTATTTT.

The chain links TRBV4-1 to TRBJ2-5; TRBD1 matches 7 bases. V dropped 2 bases and J dropped 5; count of bases not matched to a gene: 14. This CDR3 is 17 amino acids long. Germline values: CDR1 MGHRA, CDR2 YSYEKL. In nucleotides, the CDR3 is TGCGCCAGCAGCCAAACCACCATCGACAGGGTAGGGGAGACCCAGTACTTC. Translating gives CASSQTTIDRVGETQYF.

The count of this clone is one. The chain uses TRBV6-5 and TRBJ2-2; 8 bases map to TRBD2. The germline V gene encodes CDR1 MNHEY and CDR2 SVGAGI. The CDR3 is 16 residues long. J was trimmed by 1 base and V by 4 bases; bases with no gene match: 5. CDR3 bases: TGTGCCAGCAGTTCGAGCGGGGGCTGGAACACCGGGGAGCTGTTTTTT. This gives the protein CASSSSGGWNTGELFF.

As to this clone: Mismatch with germline at one junction end may stem from a read error. Within the sample, other DNA sequences also encode this same CDR3. The rearrangement joins TRBV7-9 to TRBJ1-2; 8 nucleotides agree with TRBD1. The CDR3 totals 15 residues. Germline V CDR1 and CDR2: SEHNR, FQNEAQ (reference sequence). CDR3 sequence reads: CASSSQGALGYGYTF. CDR3 nucleotide sequence: TGTGCCAGCAGCTCCCAGGGGGCTCTTGGCTATGGTTACACCTTC. The full variable domain, in which reference TRBV7-9 and TRBJ1-2 provide the parts outside the CDR3, is DTGVSQNPRHKITKRGQNVTFRCDPISEHNRLYWYRQTLGQGPEFLTYFQNEAQLEKSRLLSDRFSAERPKGSFSTLEIQRTEQGDSAMYLCASSSQGALGYGYTFGSGTRLTVV.

The chain has TRBV7-8 and TRBJ2-5; D possibly corresponds to TRBD2 (7 bases). V was shortened by 4 bases and J by 1 base, with 16 bases between the two germline ends. Germline V CDR1 and CDR2: SGHVS, FQNEAQ. The CDR3 runs to 16 residues. Here the CDR3 reads CASSSSWGGIQETQYF. The DNA for the CDR3 is TGTGCCAGCAGCTCCTCGTGGGGGGGCATCCAAGAGACCCAGTACTTC.

The gene calls are TRBV14 and TRBJ1-2, with a tentative D call TRBD1 (6 bases). The germline gives CDR1 SGHDN, CDR2 FVKESK. This CDR3 region has 14 residues. V lost 3 bases, J lost 4 bases, and 12 bases lay in between. CDR3 DNA: TGTGCCAGCAGCCAGCGGACAGTTCCCTATGGCTACACCTTC. Translation: CASSQRTVPYGYTF.

The chain carries TRBV7-6 and TRBJ1-4; 11 bases map to TRBD1. The germline V gene encodes CDR1 SGHVS and CDR2 FNYEAQ. The CDR3 is 16 residues long. The junction had 8 bases not matched to a gene; V was cut back by 6 bases and J by 5 bases. DNA for the CDR3: TGTGCCAGCAGTCCCCACCGGGACAGGGGGAATGAAAAACTGTTTTTT. This translates into CASSPHRDRGNEKLFF.